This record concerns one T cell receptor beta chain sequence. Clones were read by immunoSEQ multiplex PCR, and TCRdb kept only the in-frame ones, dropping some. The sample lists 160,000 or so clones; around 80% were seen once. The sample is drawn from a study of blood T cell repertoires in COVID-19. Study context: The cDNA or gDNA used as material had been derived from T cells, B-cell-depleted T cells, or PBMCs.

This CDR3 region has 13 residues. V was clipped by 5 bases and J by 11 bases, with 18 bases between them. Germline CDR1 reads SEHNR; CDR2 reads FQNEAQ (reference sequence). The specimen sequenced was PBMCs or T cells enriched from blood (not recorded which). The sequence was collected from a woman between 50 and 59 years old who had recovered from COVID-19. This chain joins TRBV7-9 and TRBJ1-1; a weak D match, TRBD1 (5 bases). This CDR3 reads CASSQERRGFAFF. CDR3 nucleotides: TGTGCCAGCAGCCAGGAAAGGAGGGGATTCGCTTTCTTT. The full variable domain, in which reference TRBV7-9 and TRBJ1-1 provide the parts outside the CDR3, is DTGVSQNPRHKITKRGQNVTFRCDPISEHNRLYWYRQTLGQGPEFLTYFQNEAQLEKSRLLSDRFSAERPKGSFSTLEIQRTEQGDSAMYLCASSQERRGFAFFGQGTRLTVV.